Below, 21 T cell receptor beta chains from the same sample are listed, as sequenced in a study of identical twins. Each CDR3 protein gets one entry after TCRdb re-called the 5' RACE reads with MiXCR. The table lists under 350,000 distinct CDR3 sequences, roughly 10% of them singletons. This sample was shared with a second study, whose subject was yellow fever vaccine responses in identical twins.

The sample was CD8+ T cells sorted from blood. The receptors come from a woman younger than 35 in good health.

The V call is TRBV5-1, the J call TRBJ2-3, with 11 positions matching TRBD2. V lost 4 bases, J lost 0 bases, and 13 bases stayed unmatched. Germline-derived CDR1 and CDR2 are SGHRS and YFSETQ. The CDR3 is 19 amino acids. The CDR3 DNA reads as TGCGCCAGCAGCCCGGACCTGGCTAGCGGGGGGACAAGCACAGATACGCAGTATTTT. It translates to CASSPDLASGGTSTDTQYF.

This clonotype was seen a handful of times. V usage is TRBV7-9 and J usage is TRBJ2-5, with a tentative D call TRBD2 (6 bases). The germline V gene has CDR1 SEHNR and CDR2 FQNEAQ (reference sequence). V gave up 5 bases and J gave up 4 bases, with 14 bases separating them. The CDR3 runs to 14 residues. The CDR3: CASSPHLGGETQYF. DNA for the CDR3: TGTGCCAGCAGCCCCCATTTGGGGGGAGAGACCCAGTACTTC. The complete variable domain, with remaining parts taken from reference TRBV7-9 and TRBJ2-5, reads DTGVSQNPRHKITKRGQNVTFRCDPISEHNRLYWYRQTLGQGPEFLTYFQNEAQLEKSRLLSDRFSAERPKGSFSTLEIQRTEQGDSAMYLCASSPHLGGETQYFGPGTRLLVL.

At least ten counts were recorded for this clonotype. The rearrangement uses TRBV12-3 or TRBV12-4 and TRBJ2-5; 8 positions match TRBD1. The CDR3 has 13 amino acids. Unmatched junction bases numbered 1, after V lost 2 bases and J lost 5 bases. Here the CDR3 DNA reads TGTGCCAGCAGTTTATGGACAGGGGAGACCCAGTACTTC. It codes for CASSLWTGETQYF.

This clonotype was found a few times. The chain couples TRBV15 to TRBJ2-5; D unresolved. Germline CDR1 and CDR2: LNHNV and YYDKDF (reference sequence). The CDR3 covers 13 residues. V lost 0 bases to trimming and J lost 3 bases, with 5 bases between them. The CDR3 DNA reads as TGTGCCACCAGCAGAGAATTCGAAGAGACCCAGTACTTC. Its protein product is CATSREFEETQYF.

This clonotype has at least ten counts. The chain links TRBV4-3 to TRBJ1-1; no firm D call. Trimming took 3 bases from V and 6 from J, leaving 17 bases between them. This CDR3 comprises 15 residues. Per the germline V gene, CDR1 is LGHNA and CDR2 is YSLEER. The DNA for the CDR3 is TGCGCCAGCAGCCAGTACGTCCTTGGGGAAGCTGAAGCTTTCTTT. It specifies CASSQYVLGEAEAFF.

This clonotype was seen more than once but under ten times. The chain joins TRBV12-3 or TRBV12-4 to TRBJ2-5; 8 bases map to TRBD2. Germline trimming cut 2 bases from V and 1 base from J; bases unmatched to any gene: 6. The CDR3 contains 16 residues. The CDR3 protein is CASSLFPAGAQETQYF. CDR3 nucleotides: TGTGCCAGCAGTTTATTTCCAGCGGGGGCCCAAGAGACCCAGTACTTC.

Ten or more counts support this clonotype. The rearrangement links TRBV5-1 to TRBJ2-3; TRBD1 might be the D (6 bases). V lost 4 bases, J lost 2 bases, and 14 bases lay in between. There are 15 residues in the CDR3. The germline V gene has CDR1 SGHRS and CDR2 YFSETQ. CDR3 region: CASSGGHTLTDTQYF. Written as DNA, the CDR3 is TGCGCCAGCAGCGGGGGACACACTCTCACAGATACGCAGTATTTT.

The chain uses TRBV20-1 and TRBJ2-7, with TRBD2 matching 9 bases. CDR1 and CDR2 from the germline V gene are DFQATT and SNEGSKA (reference sequence). Unmatched junction bases numbered 4, after V lost 3 bases and J lost 4 bases. The CDR3 spans 13 residues. Written as DNA, the CDR3 is TGCAGTGCTAGGCCCAGCGGGAGGTACGAGCAGTACTTC. It is translated as CSARPSGRYEQYF.

This clonotype was observed many times. The chain carries TRBV29-1 and TRBJ2-3, with 8 bases identical to TRBD2. Trimming at V came to 5 bases and at J to 5 bases, leaving 18 bases not matched to a gene. Germline V gives CDR1 SQVTM, CDR2 ANQGSEA. This CDR3 is built from 17 residues. Here the CDR3 DNA reads TGCAGCGTTACCCTCCGCGGGGCGGGGGGCCCAGGAGATACGCAGTATTTT. It is translated as CSVTLRGAGGPGDTQYF.

There are a few counts of this clonotype. This chain connects TRBV20-1 to TRBJ2-7, with a weak D call TRBD1 (6 bases). Per the germline V gene, CDR1 is DFQATT and CDR2 is SNEGSKA (reference sequence). Trimming cost V 3 bases and J 3 bases, with 9 bases left between them. The CDR3 runs 12 residues. CDR3 nucleotides: TGCAGTGCTAGTATAGGGGGCTACGAGCAGTACTTC. It encodes CSASIGGYEQYF.

The chain links TRBV29-1 to TRBJ2-7, with D maybe TRBD2 (6 bases). The length of the CDR3 is 15 residues. Germline V gene data show CDR1 as SQVTM and CDR2 as ANQGSEA. Trimming shortened V by 3 bases and J by 4 bases, and 19 bases separated the two germline ends. The CDR3 loop reads CSVEGGTTGFYEQYF. CDR3 in DNA: TGCAGCGTTGAGGGCGGGACGACGGGATTTTACGAGCAGTACTTC.

This clonotype has ten or more counts. The rearrangement uses TRBV6-2 or TRBV6-3 and TRBJ2-7; no definite D call. Trimming removed 2 bases at V and 2 bases at J, with 13 bases between. The CDR3 contains 15 residues. Germline V gives CDR1 MNHEY, CDR2 SVGEGT. The CDR3 is CASSYLERSAYEQYF. The CDR3 DNA sequence: TGTGCCAGCAGTTACCTCGAACGATCAGCCTACGAGCAGTACTTC.

This clonotype appeared a few times. The limits of the CDR3 on the DNA are not certain, so only TCRdb's listed CDR3 is given. This chain connects TRBV27 to TRBJ1-5; the D call of TRBD1 is as the table states it, not checked on the DNA. In germline, CDR1 is MNHEY, CDR2 SMNVEV (reference sequence). The CDR3 is 15 residues long, counting both termini. CDR3 amino acids: CASSSSGVVYQPQHF.

The chain combines TRBV6-6 with TRBJ2-5, with D unclear. Deletions cut 5 bases from V and 4 bases from J, with 8 bases between. The germline V gene encodes CDR1 MNHNY and CDR2 SVGAGI (reference sequence). This CDR3 is built from 12 residues. The CDR3 DNA reads TGTGCCAGCAGTAGGGCATCAGAGACCCAGTACTTC. Its protein product is CASSRASETQYF.

This clonotype appeared a few times. V and J are TRBV6-2 or TRBV6-3 and TRBJ2-7, with D perhaps TRBD1 or TRBD2 (7 bases each). Germline-derived CDR1 and CDR2 are MNHEY and SVGEGT. The CDR3 has 16 residues. V was trimmed by 6 bases and J by 5 bases, leaving 23 bases between them. The CDR3 loop is CASRREGAPPEDEQYF. The CDR3 nucleotides read TGTGCCAGCAGGAGGGAGGGGGCGCCCCCGGAGGACGAGCAGTACTTC.

There are a few counts of this clonotype. V is TRBV7-9 and J is TRBJ1-4; the D gene is possibly TRBD1 (6 bases). The CDR3 has 16 residues. Germline V gene data show CDR1 as SEHNR and CDR2 as FQNEAQ (reference sequence). V was trimmed by 4 bases and J by 7 bases, leaving 19 bases between them. The chain's CDR3 is CASSWESGTPGEKLFF. The CDR3 coding sequence is TGTGCCAGCAGCTGGGAGTCGGGGACACCGGGTGAAAAACTGTTTTTT.

This sequence joins TRBV7-6 and TRBJ2-7; D might be TRBD2 (5 bases). The V end lost 5 bases, the J end lost 2 bases, and 10 bases lay between the germline ends. This CDR3 is 13 amino acids long. Germline values: CDR1 SGHVS, CDR2 FNYEAQ. The CDR3 loop reads CASSREGPYEQYF. CDR3 sequence (DNA): TGTGCCAGCAGCCGCGAGGGCCCCTACGAGCAGTACTTC.

This clonotype showed up many times. This chain uses TRBV28 with TRBJ2-5; tentative D call: TRBD1 (6 bases). Between the trimmed V and J ends, which lost 3 bases and 5 bases, there was a span of 13 bases. Germline assignment: CDR1 MDHEN and CDR2 SYDVKM. The CDR3 runs to 14 residues. CDR3 region: CASSFVTGWETQYF. The DNA of the CDR3 is TGTGCCAGCAGTTTTGTTACAGGGTGGGAGACCCAGTACTTC.

This clonotype was seen many times. The chain links TRBV29-1 to TRBJ2-3; D remains unclear. The V end lost 7 bases, the J end lost 3 bases, and 11 bases lay between the germline ends. Per germline, CDR1 SQVTM and CDR2 ANQGSEA. This CDR3 region has 12 residues. CDR3 amino acids: CSAVEGTDTQYF. Here the CDR3 DNA reads TGCAGCGCCGTAGAAGGGACAGATACGCAGTATTTT.

The chain employs TRBV6-1 and TRBJ2-5; 7 positions match TRBD1. The germline CDR1 and CDR2 sequences are MNHNS and SASEGT. CDR3 length: 14 amino acids. Trimming took 3 bases from V and 9 from J; bases not matched to a gene: 10. CDR3 coding DNA: TGTGCCAGCAGTGAGACGGACAGGCTCGGGGCCCAGTACTTC. Amino acid sequence: CASSETDRLGAQYF.

The chain links TRBV7-3 to TRBJ1-1; D perhaps matches TRBD1 (6 bases). V was pared by 3 bases and J by 4 bases, with 9 bases between. The CDR3 covers 13 residues. Germline V gene data show CDR1 as SGHTA and CDR2 as FQGTGA. The CDR3 is CASSLDSTTEAFF. CDR3 in DNA: TGTGCCAGCAGCTTGGACAGTACCACTGAAGCTTTCTTT.